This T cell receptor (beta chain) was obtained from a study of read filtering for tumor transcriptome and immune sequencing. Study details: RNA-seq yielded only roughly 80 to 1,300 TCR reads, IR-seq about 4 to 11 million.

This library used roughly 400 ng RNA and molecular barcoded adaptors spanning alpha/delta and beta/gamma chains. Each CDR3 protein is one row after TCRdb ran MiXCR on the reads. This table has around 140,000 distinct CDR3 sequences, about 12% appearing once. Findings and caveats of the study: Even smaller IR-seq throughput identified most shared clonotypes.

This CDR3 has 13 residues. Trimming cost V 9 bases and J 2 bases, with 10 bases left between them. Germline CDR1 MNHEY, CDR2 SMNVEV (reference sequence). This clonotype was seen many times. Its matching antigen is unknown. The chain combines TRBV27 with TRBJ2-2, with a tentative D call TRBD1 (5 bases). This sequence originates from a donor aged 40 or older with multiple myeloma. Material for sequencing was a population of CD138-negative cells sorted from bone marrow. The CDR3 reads CASRQTNTGELFF. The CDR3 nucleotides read TGTGCCAGTAGACAGACTAACACCGGGGAGCTGTTTTTT.